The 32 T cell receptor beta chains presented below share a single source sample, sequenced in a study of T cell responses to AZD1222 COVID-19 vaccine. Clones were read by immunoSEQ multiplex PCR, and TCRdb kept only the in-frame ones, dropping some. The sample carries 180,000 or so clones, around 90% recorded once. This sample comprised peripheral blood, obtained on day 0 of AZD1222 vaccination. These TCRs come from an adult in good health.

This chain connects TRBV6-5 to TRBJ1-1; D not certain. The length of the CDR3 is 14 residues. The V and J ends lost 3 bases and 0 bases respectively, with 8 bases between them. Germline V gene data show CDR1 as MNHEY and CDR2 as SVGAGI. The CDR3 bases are TGTGCCAGCAGTTATTCCTTAATGAACACTGAAGCTTTCTTT. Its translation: CASSYSLMNTEAFF.

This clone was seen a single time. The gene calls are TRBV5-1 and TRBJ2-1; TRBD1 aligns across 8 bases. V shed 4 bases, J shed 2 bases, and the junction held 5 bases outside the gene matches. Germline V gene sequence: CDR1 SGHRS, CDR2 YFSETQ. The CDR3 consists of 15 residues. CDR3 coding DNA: TGCGCCAGCAGCGCTGGACAGGGTCCCTACAATGAGCAGTTCTTC. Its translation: CASSAGQGPYNEQFF.

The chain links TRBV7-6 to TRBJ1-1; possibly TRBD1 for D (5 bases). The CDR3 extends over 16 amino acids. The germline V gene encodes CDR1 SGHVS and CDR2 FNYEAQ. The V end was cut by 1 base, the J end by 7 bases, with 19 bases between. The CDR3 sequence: CASSLEGRVRRGEAFF. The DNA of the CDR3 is TGTGCCAGCAGCTTAGAAGGGAGGGTCCGAAGGGGTGAAGCTTTCTTT.

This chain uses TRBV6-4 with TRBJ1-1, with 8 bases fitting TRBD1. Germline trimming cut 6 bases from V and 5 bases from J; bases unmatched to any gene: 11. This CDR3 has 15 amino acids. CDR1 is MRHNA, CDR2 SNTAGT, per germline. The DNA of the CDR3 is TGTGCCAGCAGATCTATATCGGACAGGGCGACTGAAGCTTTCTTT. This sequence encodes CASRSISDRATEAFF.

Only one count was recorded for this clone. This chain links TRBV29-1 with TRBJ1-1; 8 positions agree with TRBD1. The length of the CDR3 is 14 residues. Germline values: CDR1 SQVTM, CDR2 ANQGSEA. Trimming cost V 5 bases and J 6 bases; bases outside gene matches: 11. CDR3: CSVRSQGARAEAFF. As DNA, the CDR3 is TGCAGCGTTCGGTCCCAGGGGGCGCGGGCTGAAGCTTTCTTT.

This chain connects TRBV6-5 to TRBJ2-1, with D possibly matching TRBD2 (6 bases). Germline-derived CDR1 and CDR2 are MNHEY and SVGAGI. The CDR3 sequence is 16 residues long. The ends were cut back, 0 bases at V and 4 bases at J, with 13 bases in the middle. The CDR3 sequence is CASSYSNAGRYNEQFF. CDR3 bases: TGTGCCAGCAGTTACTCGAATGCGGGACGGTACAATGAGCAGTTCTTC.

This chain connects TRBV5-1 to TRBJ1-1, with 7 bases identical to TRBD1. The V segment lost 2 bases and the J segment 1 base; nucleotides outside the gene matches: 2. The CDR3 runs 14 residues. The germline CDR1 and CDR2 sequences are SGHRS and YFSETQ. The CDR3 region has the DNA TGCGCCAGCAGCTTCGGGACAGAGAACACTGAAGCTTTCTTT. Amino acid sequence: CASSFGTENTEAFF. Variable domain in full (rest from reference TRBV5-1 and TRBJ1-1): KAGVTQTPRYLIKTRGQQVTLSCSPISGHRSVSWYQQTPGQGLQFLFEYFSETQRNKGNFPGRFSGRQFSNSRSEMNVSTLELGDSALYLCASSFGTENTEAFFGQGTRLTVV.

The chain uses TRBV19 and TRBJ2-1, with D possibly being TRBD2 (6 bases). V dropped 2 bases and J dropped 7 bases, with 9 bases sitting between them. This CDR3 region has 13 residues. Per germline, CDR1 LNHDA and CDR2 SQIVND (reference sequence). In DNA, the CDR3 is TGTGCCAGTAGTATATTGGGGAGGAATGAGCAGTTCTTC. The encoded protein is CASSILGRNEQFF.

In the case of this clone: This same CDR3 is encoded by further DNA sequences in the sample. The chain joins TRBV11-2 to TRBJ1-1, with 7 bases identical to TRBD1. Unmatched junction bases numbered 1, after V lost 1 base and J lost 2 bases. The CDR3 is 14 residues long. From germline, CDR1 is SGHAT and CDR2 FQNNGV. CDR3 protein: CASSLAGGNTEAFF. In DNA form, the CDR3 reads TGTGCCAGCAGCTTAGCAGGGGGTAACACTGAAGCTTTCTTT.

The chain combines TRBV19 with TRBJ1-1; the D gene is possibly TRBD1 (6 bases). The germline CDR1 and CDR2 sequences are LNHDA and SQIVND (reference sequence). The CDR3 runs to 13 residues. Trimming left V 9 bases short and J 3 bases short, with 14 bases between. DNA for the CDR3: TGTGCCAGCGGAGACAGGCGCTACACTGAAGCTTTCTTT. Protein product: CASGDRRYTEAFF.

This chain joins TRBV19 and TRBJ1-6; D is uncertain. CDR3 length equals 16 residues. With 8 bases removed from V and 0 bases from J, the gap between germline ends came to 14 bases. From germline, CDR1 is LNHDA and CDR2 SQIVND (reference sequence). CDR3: CASQHSGSSYNSPLHF. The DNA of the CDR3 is TGTGCCAGTCAACATTCGGGGAGCTCCTATAATTCACCCCTCCACTTT. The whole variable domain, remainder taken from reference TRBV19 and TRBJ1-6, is DGGITQSPKYLFRKEGQNVTLSCEQNLNHDAMYWYRQDPGQGLRLIYYSQIVNDFQKGDIAEGYSVSREKKESFPLTVTSAQKNPTAFYLCASQHSGSSYNSPLHFGNGTRLTVT.

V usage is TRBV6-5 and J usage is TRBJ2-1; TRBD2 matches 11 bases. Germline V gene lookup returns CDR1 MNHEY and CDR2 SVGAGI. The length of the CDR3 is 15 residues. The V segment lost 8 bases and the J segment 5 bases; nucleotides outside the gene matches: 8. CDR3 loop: CASLGGTSGDNEQFF. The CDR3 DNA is TGTGCCAGCTTAGGAGGGACTAGCGGTGACAATGAGCAGTTCTTC.

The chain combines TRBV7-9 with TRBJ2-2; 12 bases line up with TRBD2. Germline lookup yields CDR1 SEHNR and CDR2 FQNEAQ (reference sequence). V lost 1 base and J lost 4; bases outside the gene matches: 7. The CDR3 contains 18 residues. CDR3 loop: CASSLGLAGGPSTGELFF. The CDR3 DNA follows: TGTGCCAGCAGCTTAGGCCTAGCGGGGGGGCCGTCCACCGGGGAGCTGTTTTTT.

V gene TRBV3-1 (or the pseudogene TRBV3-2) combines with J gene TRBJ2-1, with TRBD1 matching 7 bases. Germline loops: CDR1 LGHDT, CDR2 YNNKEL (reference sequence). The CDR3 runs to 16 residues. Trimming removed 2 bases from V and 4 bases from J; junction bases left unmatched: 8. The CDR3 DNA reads TGTGCCAGCAGCCAATACCGGGACAGCGTTTACAATGAGCAGTTCTTC. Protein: CASSQYRDSVYNEQFF.

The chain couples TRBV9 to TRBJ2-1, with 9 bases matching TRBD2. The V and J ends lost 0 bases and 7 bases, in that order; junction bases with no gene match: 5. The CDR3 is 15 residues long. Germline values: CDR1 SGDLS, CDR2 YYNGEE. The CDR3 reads CASSVGVAGDNEQFF. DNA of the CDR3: TGTGCCAGCAGCGTAGGGGTAGCGGGAGATAATGAGCAGTTCTTC.

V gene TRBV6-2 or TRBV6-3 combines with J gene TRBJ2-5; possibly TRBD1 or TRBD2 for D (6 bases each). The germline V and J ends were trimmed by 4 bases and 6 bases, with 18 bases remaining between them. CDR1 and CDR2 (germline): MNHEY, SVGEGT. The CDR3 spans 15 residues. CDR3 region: CASSSRAGQTQTQYF. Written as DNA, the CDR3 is TGTGCCAGCAGTTCACGGGCGGGACAAACACAGACCCAGTACTTC.

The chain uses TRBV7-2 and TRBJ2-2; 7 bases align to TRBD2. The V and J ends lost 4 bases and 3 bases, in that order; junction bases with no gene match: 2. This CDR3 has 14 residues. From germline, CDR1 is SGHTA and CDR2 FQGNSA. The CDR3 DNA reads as TGTGCCAGCAGCTGGGACTATTACACCGGGGAGCTGTTTTTT. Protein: CASSWDYYTGELFF. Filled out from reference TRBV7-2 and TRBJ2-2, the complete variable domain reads GAGVSQSPSNKVTEKGKDVELRCDPISGHTALYWYRQSLGQGLEFLIYFQGNSAPDKSGLPSDRFSAERTGGSVSTLTIQRTQQEDSAVYLCASSWDYYTGELFFGEGSRLTVL.

This CDR3 reads CASSPDRVAQYF. The CDR3, as DNA: TGTGCCAGCAGCCCGGACAGGGTTGCGCAGTACTTC. The chain uses TRBV7-9 and TRBJ2-7, with 8 nucleotides matching TRBD1. The CDR3 loop spans 12 amino acids. V trimming: 5 bases; J trimming: 9 bases; junction bases outside the gene matches: 6. Germline loops: CDR1 SEHNR, CDR2 FQNEAQ (reference sequence).

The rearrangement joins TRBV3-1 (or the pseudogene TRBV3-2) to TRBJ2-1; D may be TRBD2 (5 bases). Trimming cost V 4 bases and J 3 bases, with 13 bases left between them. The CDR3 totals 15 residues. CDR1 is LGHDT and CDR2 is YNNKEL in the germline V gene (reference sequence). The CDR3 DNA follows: TGTGCCAGCAGCCTCGGCGAGGGCCTCTACAATGAGCAGTTCTTC. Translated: CASSLGEGLYNEQFF.

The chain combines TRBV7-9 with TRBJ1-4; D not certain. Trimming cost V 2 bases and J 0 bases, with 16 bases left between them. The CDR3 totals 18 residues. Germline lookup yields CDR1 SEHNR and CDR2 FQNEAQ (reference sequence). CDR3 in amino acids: CASSLNSMGTSTNEKLFF. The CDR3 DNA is TGTGCCAGCAGCTTAAATTCTATGGGAACCTCAACTAATGAAAAACTGTTTTTT. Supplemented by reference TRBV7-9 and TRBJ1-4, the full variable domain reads DTGVSQNPRHKITKRGQNVTFRCDPISEHNRLYWYRQTLGQGPEFLTYFQNEAQLEKSRLLSDRFSAERPKGSFSTLEIQRTEQGDSAMYLCASSLNSMGTSTNEKLFFGSGTQLSVL.

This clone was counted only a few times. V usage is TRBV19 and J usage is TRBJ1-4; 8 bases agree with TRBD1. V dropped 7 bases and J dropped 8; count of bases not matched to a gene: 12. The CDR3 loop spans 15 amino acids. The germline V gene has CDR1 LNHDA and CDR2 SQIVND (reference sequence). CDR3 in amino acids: CASNHGTGFVEKLFF. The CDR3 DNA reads TGTGCCAGTAATCATGGGACAGGTTTCGTCGAAAAACTGTTTTTT.

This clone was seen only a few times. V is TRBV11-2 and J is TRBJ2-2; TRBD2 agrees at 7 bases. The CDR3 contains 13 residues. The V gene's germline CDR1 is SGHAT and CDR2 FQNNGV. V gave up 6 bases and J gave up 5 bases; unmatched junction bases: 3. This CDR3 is CASRLGGTGELFF. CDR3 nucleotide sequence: TGTGCCAGCAGGTTGGGGGGGACCGGGGAGCTGTTTTTT.

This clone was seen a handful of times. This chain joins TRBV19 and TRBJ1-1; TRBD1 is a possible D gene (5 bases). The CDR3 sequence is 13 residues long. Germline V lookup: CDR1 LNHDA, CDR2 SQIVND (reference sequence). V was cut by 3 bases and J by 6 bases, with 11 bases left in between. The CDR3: CASSILGVPEAFF. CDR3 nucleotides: TGTGCCAGTAGTATTTTGGGGGTGCCTGAAGCTTTCTTT.

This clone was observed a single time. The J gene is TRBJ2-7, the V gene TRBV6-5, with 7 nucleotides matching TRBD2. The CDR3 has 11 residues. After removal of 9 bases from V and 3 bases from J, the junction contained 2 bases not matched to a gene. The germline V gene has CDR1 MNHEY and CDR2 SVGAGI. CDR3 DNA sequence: TGTGCCAGTAAGCGGGACTACGAGCAGTACTTC. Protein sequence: CASKRDYEQYF.

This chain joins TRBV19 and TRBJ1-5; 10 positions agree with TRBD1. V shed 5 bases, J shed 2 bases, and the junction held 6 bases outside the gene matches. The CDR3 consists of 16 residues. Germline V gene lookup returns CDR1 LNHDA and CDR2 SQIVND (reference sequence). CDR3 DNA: TGTGCCAGTAGTTCGTGGACAGGGGGACGCAATCAGCCCCAGCATTTT. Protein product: CASSSWTGGRNQPQHF. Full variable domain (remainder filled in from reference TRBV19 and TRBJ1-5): DGGITQSPKYLFRKEGQNVTLSCEQNLNHDAMYWYRQDPGQGLRLIYYSQIVNDFQKGDIAEGYSVSREKKESFPLTVTSAQKNPTAFYLCASSSWTGGRNQPQHFGDGTRLSIL.

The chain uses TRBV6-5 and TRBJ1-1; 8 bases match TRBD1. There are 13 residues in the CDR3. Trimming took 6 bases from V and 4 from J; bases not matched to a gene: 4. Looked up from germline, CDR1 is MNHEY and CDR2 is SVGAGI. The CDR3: CASRNRGGTEAFF. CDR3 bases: TGTGCCAGCAGGAACAGGGGGGGCACTGAAGCTTTCTTT.

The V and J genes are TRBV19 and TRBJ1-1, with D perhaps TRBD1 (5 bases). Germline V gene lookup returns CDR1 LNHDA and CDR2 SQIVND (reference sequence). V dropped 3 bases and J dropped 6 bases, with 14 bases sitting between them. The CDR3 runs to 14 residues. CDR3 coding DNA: TGTGCCAGTAGTATTGTGGGCCAGGGACCTGAAGCTTTCTTT. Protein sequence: CASSIVGQGPEAFF.

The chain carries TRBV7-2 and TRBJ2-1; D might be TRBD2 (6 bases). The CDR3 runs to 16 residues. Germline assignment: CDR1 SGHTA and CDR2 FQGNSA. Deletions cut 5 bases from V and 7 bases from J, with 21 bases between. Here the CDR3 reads CASSALAGPLGNEQFF. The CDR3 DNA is TGTGCCAGCAGCGCCCTCGCGGGGCCCCTAGGGAATGAGCAGTTCTTC.

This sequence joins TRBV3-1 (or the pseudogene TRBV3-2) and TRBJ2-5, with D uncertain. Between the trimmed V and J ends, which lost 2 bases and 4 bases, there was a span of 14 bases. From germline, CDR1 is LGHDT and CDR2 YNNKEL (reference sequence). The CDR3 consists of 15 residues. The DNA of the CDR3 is TGTGCCAGCAGCCAACCGAGTCGCCTGGGAGAGACCCAGTACTTC. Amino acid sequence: CASSQPSRLGETQYF.

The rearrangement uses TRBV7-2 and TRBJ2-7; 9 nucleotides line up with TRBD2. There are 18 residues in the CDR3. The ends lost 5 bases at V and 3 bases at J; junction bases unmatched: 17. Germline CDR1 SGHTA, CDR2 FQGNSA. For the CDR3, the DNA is TGTGCCAGCAGCCAACTGGCTAGCGGGGTACGAAGGAGCTACGAGCAGTACTTC. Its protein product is CASSQLASGVRRSYEQYF.

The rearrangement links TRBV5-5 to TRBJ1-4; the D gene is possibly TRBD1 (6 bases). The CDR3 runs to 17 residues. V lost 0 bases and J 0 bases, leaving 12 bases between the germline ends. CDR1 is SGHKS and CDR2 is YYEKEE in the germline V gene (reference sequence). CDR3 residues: CASSLERGAATNEKLFF. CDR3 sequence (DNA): TGTGCCAGCAGCTTGGAAAGGGGGGCGGCAACTAATGAAAAACTGTTTTTT.

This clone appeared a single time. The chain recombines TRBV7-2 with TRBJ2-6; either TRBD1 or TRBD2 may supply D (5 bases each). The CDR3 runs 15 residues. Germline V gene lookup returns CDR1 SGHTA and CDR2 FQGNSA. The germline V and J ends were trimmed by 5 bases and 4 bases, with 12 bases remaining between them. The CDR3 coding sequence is TGTGCCAGCAGCCTGGACGGGGACGGGGCCAACGTCCTGACTTTC. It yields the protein CASSLDGDGANVLTF.